This T cell receptor beta chain was obtained from a study of CD8 T cells in Susac syndrome. Reverse transcription of about 0.45 to 1 ug RNA was performed with random hexamers. Each CDR3 protein is one row after TCRdb ran MiXCR on the immunoSEQ multiplex PCR reads. The sample contains some 110,000 distinct CDR3 sequences, approximately 93% of which appear only once. Germline V gives CDR1 SGHVS, CDR2 FNYEAQ. CDR3 length equals 16 residues. The J segment lost 3 bases and the V segment lost 1 base, leaving 5 bases of the junction unmatched. In blood CD8+ and CD4+ T cells, TCR beta underwent sequencing. The source material was CD4+ T cells from PBMCs. The TCR originated in a human donor with multiple sclerosis. The chain joins TRBV7-6 to TRBJ2-2; TRBD1 matches 7 bases. CDR3: CASSLEGAHYTGELFF. Here the CDR3 DNA reads TGTGCCAGCAGCTTAGAGGGGGCTCATTACACCGGGGAGCTGTTTTTT.